Listed below are T cell receptor beta chains from one sample, sequenced in a study of long-term antiretroviral therapy in people with HIV. Data came from immunoSEQ multiplex PCR; TCRdb stores just in-frame clones and leaves some out. The data hold 30,000 or so clones, with 70% to 90% observed a single time. Sequenced here: unsorted PBMCs, sampled 0.8 years before starting antiretroviral therapy. Source of these receptors: a man between 18 and 29 years old with HIV. Each CDR3 is given with its conserved first and last residue. D genes are given only for firm matches. Size values are once, few and many counts, or a class for expanded clones, and some rows have none.

V	size	J	D	CDR3	DNA
TRBV5-1	.	TRBJ2-3	.	CASSMEDTQYF	TGCGCCAGCAGTATGGAGGATACGCAGTATTTT
TRBV2	.	TRBJ2-2	TRBD2	CASSPTSPAGELFF	TGTGCCAGCAGTCCGACTAGCCCAGCCGGGGAGCTGTTTTTT
TRBV18	.	TRBJ1-1	.	CASSPPWTDQNTEAFF	TGTGCCAGCTCACCACCATGGACAGATCAGAACACTGAAGCTTTCTTT
TRBV9	.	TRBJ2-1	TRBD2	CASSGSAGVKNEQFF	TGTGCCAGCAGCGGGAGCGCGGGAGTGAAGAATGAGCAGTTCTTC
TRBV19	.	TRBJ2-3	TRBD1	CASSSKTGGPSGDTQYF	TGTGCCAGTAGTTCTAAAACAGGGGGCCCTTCCGGAGATACGCAGTATTTT
TRBV7-2	.	TRBJ2-7	.	CASSLVDEQYF	TGTGCCAGCAGCTTAGTAGACGAGCAGTACTTC
TRBV5-6	.	TRBJ1-2	.	CASSLVGTGYTF	TGTGCCAGCAGCTTGGTGGGTACTGGCTACACCTTC
TRBV5-6	once	TRBJ2-7	.	CASSQGPQLFTYEQYF	TGTGCCAGCAGCCAAGGTCCCCAGCTTTTCACCTACGAGCAGTACTTC
TRBV19	.	TRBJ2-3	TRBD1	CASTLGTGTDTQYF	TGTGCCAGCACGCTCGGGACAGGCACAGATACGCAGTATTTT
TRBV4-1	.	TRBJ1-3	TRBD1	CASSHPDRALFSGNTIYF	TGCGCCAGCAGCCACCCGGACAGGGCTCTATTCTCTGGAAACACCATATATTTT
TRBV7-9	.	TRBJ2-3	.	CASSLMSGDTQYF	TGTGCCAGCAGCTTAATGTCTGGAGATACGCAGTATTTT
TRBV5-3	.	TRBJ2-3	.	CAFSGERTDTQYF	TGTGCCTTCTCAGGAGAGCGCACAGATACGCAGTATTTT
TRBV9	.	TRBJ2-3	.	CASSVGQTSTDTQYF	TGTGCCAGCAGCGTAGGGCAGACTAGCACAGATACGCAGTATTTT
TRBV5-6	.	TRBJ2-3	.	CASSGSTATSWDTQYF	TGTGCCAGCAGCGGATCTACGGCTACCTCGTGGGATACGCAGTATTTT
TRBV6-6	.	TRBJ2-7	.	CASSYSDEQYF	TGTGCCAGCAGTTACTCGGACGAGCAGTACTTC
TRBV11-1	.	TRBJ2-7	.	CASSDRRRTYEQYF	TGTGCCAGCAGCGATCGACGGAGAACCTACGAGCAGTACTTC
TRBV5-1	.	TRBJ2-5	TRBD2	CASSLGLAKETQYF	TGCGCCAGCAGCTTGGGACTAGCGAAGGAGACCCAGTACTTC
TRBV5-1	.	TRBJ1-1	.	CASSLRVTDREAFF	TGCGCCAGCAGCTTGAGAGTAACAGACAGGGAAGCTTTCTTT
TRBV6-5	.	TRBJ2-2	.	CASSLRGRELFF	TGTGCCAGCAGTCTACGGGGAAGGGAGCTGTTTTTT
TRBV7-9	.	TRBJ1-1	.	CASSLGRVGTEAFF	TGTGCCAGCAGCTTAGGCAGGGTAGGCACTGAAGCTTTCTTT
TRBV9	.	TRBJ2-5	TRBD2	CASSVGLAGAETQYF	TGTGCCAGCAGCGTAGGACTAGCGGGAGCGGAGACCCAGTACTTC
TRBV18	.	TRBJ2-1	TRBD1	CASSLGVIGTGYNEQFF	TGTGCCAGCTCACTTGGGGTCATAGGGACAGGGTACAATGAGCAGTTCTTC
TRBV18	.	TRBJ1-1	TRBD1	CASSAQGGPNTEAFF	TGTGCCAGCTCGGCACAGGGGGGCCCTAACACTGAAGCTTTCTTT
TRBV6-1	.	TRBJ1-4	TRBD1	CASSRGQGYEKLFF	TGTGCCAGCAGTAGGGGACAGGGTTATGAAAAACTGTTTTTT
TRBV9	.	TRBJ1-2	TRBD1	CASSPRGLDYGYTF	TGTGCCAGCAGCCCTAGGGGGCTCGACTATGGCTACACCTTC
TRBV30	.	TRBJ1-1	.	CAWDALADTEAFF	TGTGCCTGGGATGCTTTAGCGGATACTGAAGCTTTCTTT
TRBV5-6	.	TRBJ1-2	.	CASTKLELLGSDGYTF	TGTGCCAGCACCAAGCTTGAGTTATTGGGGAGTGATGGCTACACCTTC
TRBV19	.	TRBJ1-1	TRBD1	CASSIEGQGFTEAFF	TGTGCCAGTAGTATAGAGGGACAGGGGTTCACTGAAGCTTTCTTT
TRBV10-3	.	TRBJ1-2	.	CAISREGYGYTF	TGTGCCATCAGCAGGGAAGGGTATGGCTACACCTTC
TRBV4-2	.	TRBJ1-4	.	CASSPVSGTGAWNEKLFF	TGTGCCAGCAGCCCCGTTAGTGGTACAGGCGCCTGGAATGAAAAACTGTTTTTT
TRBV7-3	.	TRBJ2-1	TRBD2	CASSLSFGGDEQFF	TGTGCCAGCAGCTTATCATTCGGGGGGGATGAGCAGTTCTTC
TRBV10-3	.	TRBJ2-7	TRBD2	CAISDGGSGDEQYF	TGTGCCATCAGTGACGGCGGGAGCGGCGACGAGCAGTACTTC
TRBV9	.	TRBJ1-2	.	CASSPDDRPYGYTF	TGTGCCAGCAGCCCCGACGACAGACCTTATGGCTACACCTTC
TRBV7-8	.	TRBJ2-2	.	CASSFSTRKGELFF	TGTGCCAGCAGCTTCTCGACTAGGAAGGGGGAGCTGTTTTTT
TRBV18	.	TRBJ2-7	.	CASSRGQNYEQYF	TGTGCCAGCTCAAGAGGGCAGAACTACGAGCAGTACTTC
TRBV9	.	TRBJ1-5	TRBD1	CASSDDRVGQPQHF	TGTGCCAGCAGCGACGACAGGGTCGGCCAGCCCCAGCATTTT
TRBV2	.	TRBJ2-7	.	CASRDGTFGEQYF	TGTGCCAGCAGGGACGGGACTTTTGGCGAGCAGTACTTC
TRBV7-8	.	TRBJ1-2	TRBD1	CASSKQGTSYGYTF	TGTGCCAGCAGCAAACAGGGGACGAGCTATGGCTACACCTTC
TRBV7-6	.	TRBJ2-2	.	CASSLALTNTGELFF	TGTGCCAGCAGCTTAGCGCTCACGAACACCGGGGAGCTGTTTTTT
TRBV7-8	.	TRBJ2-2	.	CASLNRGELFF	TGTGCCAGCTTAAATAGGGGGGAGCTGTTTTTT
TRBV21-1	.	TRBJ2-1	.	CAKETQFF	TGTGCAAAAGAGACCCAGTTCTTC